This T cell receptor (beta chain) was recorded in a study of STAT5B mutations in CD4+ large granular lymphocyte leukemia. Study results and caveats: Top patient clones used TRBV06 genes more often: 8/27 versus 2/35 in controls.

Germline trimming cut 5 bases from V and 1 base from J; bases unmatched to any gene: 3. The CDR3 is made up of 14 amino acids. The germline gives CDR1 SEHNR, CDR2 FQNEAQ (reference sequence). This clone was detected a few times. Its antigen is not identified. Sequencing used immunoSEQ multiplex PCR; TCRdb keeps in-frame clones, though not all of them. The table has approximately 31,000 clones, less than 80% seen once. Buffy coats from healthy blood donors served as controls. The sequence came from a human donor in good health. This sequence joins TRBV7-9 and TRBJ1-1; 8 bases fit TRBD1. Sequencing used CD4+ T cells from blood buffy coats. The CDR3 reads CASSPGQENTEAFF. CDR3 bases: TGTGCCAGCAGCCCGGGACAGGAGAACACTGAAGCTTTCTTT.